This T cell receptor (beta chain) was sequenced during a study of blood T cells in healthy people across ages. Study conclusions and caveats: Reliance upon unsorted PBMCs precluded definitive naive versus antigen-experienced comparison. Higher diversity and more naive CD4+ cells were features of long-lived donors, compared to aged donors.

This clonotype was observed a handful of times. Its antigen is not known. Total RNA amounts of at least 5 micrograms were extracted per sample. The CDR3 covers 15 residues. Germline V gives CDR1 DFQATT, CDR2 SNEGSKA (reference sequence). Between the trimmed V and J ends, which lost 1 base and 2 bases, there was a span of 15 bases. Alongside a J-beta primer mix, a sample-barcoded 5' primer served in a second PCR lasting about 7 to 11 cycles. Every single cDNA molecule received a tag from a template-switch adaptor with 12 random nucleotides. TCRdb independently ran MiXCR on the 5' RACE reads; one entry per CDR3 protein. Of some 700,000 distinct CDR3 sequences in the sample, around a fifth were seen once.

The rearrangement links TRBV20-1 to TRBJ2-7; D gene ambiguous. The source material was blood. The TCR sequence derives from a man in his 70s in good health. CDR3 sequence (DNA): TGCAGTGCTAGAGGGAGTCTTCTTGGAACCTACGAGCAGTACTTC. It encodes CSARGSLLGTYEQYF.